This T cell receptor (beta chain) is drawn from a study of blood T cell repertoires in COVID-19. Generated by immunoSEQ multiplex PCR, the TCRdb table keeps only in-frame clones and is missing some. The sample holds fewer than 400,000 clones, 85% to 90% seen once. Germline CDR1 MDHEN, CDR2 SYDVKM. V lost 6 bases to trimming and J lost 5 bases, with 8 bases between them. This CDR3 has 12 residues. Material: PBMCs or T cells enriched from blood (not recorded which). V usage is TRBV28 and J usage is TRBJ1-5; D ambiguous. The TCR comes from a woman between 50 and 59 years old who had recovered from COVID-19. The CDR3 here is CASRPPDQPQHF. In DNA, the CDR3 is TGTGCCAGCAGGCCCCCAGATCAGCCCCAGCATTTT.